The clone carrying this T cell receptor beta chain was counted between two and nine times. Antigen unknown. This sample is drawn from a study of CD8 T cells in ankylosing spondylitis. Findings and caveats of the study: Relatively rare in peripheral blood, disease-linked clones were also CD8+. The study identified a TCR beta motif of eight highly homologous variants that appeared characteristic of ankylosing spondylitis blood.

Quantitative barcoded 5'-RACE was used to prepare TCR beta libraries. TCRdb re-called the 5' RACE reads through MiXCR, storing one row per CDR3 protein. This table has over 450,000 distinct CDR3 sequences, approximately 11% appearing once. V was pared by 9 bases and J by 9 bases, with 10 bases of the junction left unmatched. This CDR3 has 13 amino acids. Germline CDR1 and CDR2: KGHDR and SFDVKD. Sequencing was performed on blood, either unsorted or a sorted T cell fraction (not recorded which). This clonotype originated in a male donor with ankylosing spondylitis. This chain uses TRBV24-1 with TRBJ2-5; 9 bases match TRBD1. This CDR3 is CATGGTGRMAQYF. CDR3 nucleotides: TGTGCCACCGGGGGGACAGGGAGGATGGCCCAGTACTTC.